This passage covers 26 T cell receptor beta chains from one sample sequenced in a study of identical twins. Each CDR3 protein gets one entry after TCRdb re-called the 5' RACE reads with MiXCR. The data contain 450,000 to 650,000 distinct CDR3 sequences, around a tenth of them singletons. These data are also associated with another study on yellow fever vaccine responses in identical twins.

The sample was PBMCs. The origin of the receptors is a woman between 18 and 29 years old in good health.

This clonotype was picked up a small number of times. This sequence joins TRBV20-1 and TRBJ2-7; D may correspond to TRBD1 or TRBD2 (7 bases each). Germline V gives CDR1 DFQATT, CDR2 SNEGSKA (reference sequence). Trimming left V 5 bases short and J 0 bases short, with 11 bases between. The CDR3 is made up of 13 amino acids. The CDR3 here is CSAAGDSSYEQYF. In DNA, the CDR3 is TGCAGTGCTGCGGGGGACAGCTCCTACGAGCAGTACTTC.

This clonotype was seen repeatedly, ten times or more. The V call is TRBV7-9, the J call TRBJ2-7; tentatively, D is TRBD2 (6 bases). Germline V gives CDR1 SEHNR, CDR2 FQNEAQ (reference sequence). The CDR3 covers 16 residues. The V gene lost 1 base and the J gene lost 4 bases, with 17 bases spanning the gap. The CDR3 region is CASSLGWGAGRYEQYF. CDR3 nucleotide sequence: TGTGCCAGCAGCTTAGGTTGGGGTGCAGGGAGGTACGAGCAGTACTTC.

The chain combines TRBV20-1 with TRBJ1-1, with D tentatively TRBD1 (6 bases). The CDR3 loop spans 15 amino acids. CDR1 and CDR2 from the germline V gene are DFQATT and SNEGSKA (reference sequence). Trimming took 0 bases from V and 3 from J, leaving 14 bases between them. CDR3 bases: TGCAGTGCTAGAGATTCGGTGGGGGGGCACACTGAAGCTTTCTTT. It is translated as CSARDSVGGHTEAFF.

The V and J genes are TRBV28 and TRBJ2-3; TRBD2 agrees at 10 bases. This CDR3 spans 16 amino acids. The germline CDR1 and CDR2 sequences are MDHEN and SYDVKM. Trimming at V came to 1 base and at J to 2 bases, leaving 3 bases not matched to a gene. The CDR3 region has the DNA TGTGCCAGCAGTTTATTACTAGCGGGGCCCACAGATACGCAGTATTTT. This translates into CASSLLLAGPTDTQYF.

This clonotype occurred many times. The CDR3 DNA is TGTGCCAGCAGCCAAGATCGGTTCGGGGAAGCTTTCTTT. Its translation is CASSQDRFGEAFF. The chain carries TRBV4-2 and TRBJ1-1, with D hard to call. The length of the CDR3 is 13 residues. V gave up 0 bases and J gave up 8 bases, with 10 bases separating them. CDR1 and CDR2 (germline): LGHNA, YNFKEQ.

This clonotype occurred a few times. This chain uses TRBV12-3 or TRBV12-4 with TRBJ2-7, with 10 bases that match TRBD1. Trimming removed 7 bases from V and 3 bases from J; junction bases left unmatched: 9. The CDR3 extends over 15 amino acids. The DNA for the CDR3 is TGTGCCAGCACCCCGGGGGGACAGGGGATCTACGAGCAGTACTTC. It codes for CASTPGGQGIYEQYF.

This rearrangement joins TRBV29-1 to TRBJ2-3, with 10 positions matching TRBD2. V trimming: 4 bases; J trimming: 2 bases; junction bases outside the gene matches: 6. The CDR3 runs to 15 residues. CDR1 and CDR2 from the germline V gene are SQVTM and ANQGSEA. This CDR3 reads CSVGTSGIPTDTQYF. The DNA of the CDR3 is TGCAGCGTTGGGACTAGCGGTATTCCCACAGATACGCAGTATTTT.

This chain connects TRBV12-3 or TRBV12-4 to TRBJ2-7, with D perhaps matching TRBD2 (5 bases). V dropped 3 bases and J dropped 10 bases, with 19 bases sitting between them. The CDR3 consists of 14 residues. The CDR3 region has the DNA TGTGCCAGCAGTTTGGAATTACGGGGAAGGGCACAGTACTTC. Translation: CASSLELRGRAQYF.

This clonotype was seen more than once but under ten times. A read error may account for a junction end that differs from germline. The chain joins TRBV2 to TRBJ2-7; D might be TRBD2 (6 bases). The length of the CDR3 is 11 residues. Germline CDR1 reads SNHLY; CDR2 reads FYNNEI. CDR3: CASSEGRGPHF. The CDR3 coding sequence is TGTGCCAGCAGTGAAGGGAGGGGCCCACACTTC.

The DNA for the CDR3 is TGTGCCAGCAGGACGACAGATACCCGTCCCTACAATGAGCAGTTCTTC. Translation: CASRTTDTRPYNEQFF. The chain recombines TRBV6-1 with TRBJ2-1; a possible D gene is TRBD1 (5 bases). Between the trimmed V and J ends, which lost 6 bases and 2 bases, there was a span of 17 bases. This CDR3 region has 16 residues. The germline CDR1 and CDR2 sequences are MNHNS and SASEGT.

This clonotype was counted only a few times. The chain carries TRBV7-2 and TRBJ1-6; perhaps TRBD1 as D (6 bases). Per the germline V gene, CDR1 is SGHTA and CDR2 is FQGNSA. The V end lost 5 bases, the J end lost 5 bases, and 10 bases lay between the germline ends. The CDR3 contains 14 residues. The CDR3 DNA is TGTGCCAGCAGCCGACAGGCACATAATTCACCCCTCCACTTT. Residues: CASSRQAHNSPLHF.

This clonotype showed up just a few times. The rearrangement links TRBV27 to TRBJ2-7; D is uncertain. V lost 8 bases and J lost 2, with 7 bases in between. Looked up from germline, CDR1 is MNHEY and CDR2 is SMNVEV (reference sequence). CDR3 size: 11 residues. The CDR3 nucleotides are TGTGCCAGCCCATTTGCCTACGAGCAGTACTTC. Its translation: CASPFAYEQYF.

This clonotype was seen a handful of times. This chain's CDR3 is CASSQDREGAGGRQDTQYF. The CDR3 region has the DNA TGCGCCAGCAGCCAAGATAGGGAGGGAGCGGGAGGGCGGCAAGATACGCAGTATTTT. This chain connects TRBV4-1 to TRBJ2-3, with 10 positions matching TRBD2. The CDR3 length is 19 residues. The junction had 14 bases not matched to a gene; V was cut back by 0 bases and J by 5 bases. In germline, CDR1 is MGHRA, CDR2 YSYEKL.

The V and J genes are TRBV7-9 and TRBJ2-1; 8 nucleotides align to TRBD2. The CDR3 totals 15 residues. The germline V gene has CDR1 SEHNR and CDR2 FQNEAQ (reference sequence). V trimming: 2 bases; J trimming: 4 bases; junction bases outside the gene matches: 4. The CDR3 DNA reads TGTGCCAGCAGCTTACTAGCGGGCATATACAATGAGCAGTTCTTC. It is translated as CASSLLAGIYNEQFF.

The chain links TRBV19 to TRBJ2-3; D could derive from TRBD1 or TRBD2 (6 bases each). V dropped 5 bases and J dropped 0 bases, with 15 bases sitting between them. Per the germline V gene, CDR1 is LNHDA and CDR2 is SQIVND (reference sequence). The CDR3 contains 16 residues. This CDR3 is CASSRGRASSTDTQYF. The CDR3 region has the DNA TGTGCCAGTAGTCGGGGGCGAGCTTCTAGCACAGATACGCAGTATTTT.

Only a few counts were recorded for this clonotype. J is TRBJ2-7 and V is TRBV6-1, with 7 bases aligning to TRBD1. The germline CDR1 and CDR2 sequences are MNHNS and SASEGT. The CDR3 consists of 14 residues. Germline trimming cut 3 bases from V and 3 bases from J; bases unmatched to any gene: 5. In DNA form, the CDR3 reads TGTGCCAGCAGTGACGGACAGGCCTACTACGAGCAGTACTTC. It specifies CASSDGQAYYEQYF.

Comments on this clonotype: A much larger clone is a single base away; this may be a read error. The chain uses TRBV4-3 and TRBJ2-1; D possibly corresponds to TRBD1 (5 bases). The V gene's germline CDR1 is LGHNA and CDR2 YSLEER. This CDR3 is built from 14 residues. The CDR3 spells CASNQQPQGLEQFF. The DNA for the CDR3 is TGCGCCAGCAACCAACAACCGCAGGGTTTAGAGCAGTTCTTC.

The chain joins TRBV10-3 to TRBJ1-3; D gene unclear. The V end lost 2 bases, the J end lost 0 bases, and 8 bases lay between the germline ends. CDR1 and CDR2 (germline): ENHRY, SYGVKD. The CDR3 has 15 amino acids. Written as DNA, the CDR3 is TGTGCCATCAGTGAGCTAGAACTCTCTGGAAACACCATATATTTT. This sequence encodes CAISELELSGNTIYF.

In this sample, this clonotype turned up many times. The chain couples TRBV12-3 or TRBV12-4 to TRBJ2-5; a possible D gene is TRBD1 (6 bases). The CDR3 length is 14 residues. The ends were cut back, 5 bases at V and 4 bases at J, with 14 bases in the middle. The CDR3 sequence: CASSGGSAGETQYF. Here the CDR3 DNA reads TGTGCCAGCAGTGGGGGCTCGGCCGGAGAGACCCAGTACTTC.

V is TRBV29-1 and J is TRBJ2-1; unclear D gene. Germline-derived CDR1 and CDR2 are SQVTM and ANQGSEA. Trimming left V 1 base short and J 7 bases short, with 8 bases between. This CDR3 is built from 12 residues. The CDR3 sequence: CSVEGRRNEQFF. The CDR3 DNA reads TGCAGCGTTGAAGGCAGACGAAATGAGCAGTTCTTC.

This clonotype has a count of ten or more. The chain is built from TRBV27 and TRBJ2-5, with D tentatively TRBD1 (5 bases). V lost 2 bases, J lost 5 bases, and 15 bases lay in between. The CDR3 has 15 amino acids. Germline-derived CDR1 and CDR2 are MNHEY and SMNVEV (reference sequence). Here the CDR3 reads CASSLGAGLGETQYF. The CDR3 DNA reads as TGTGCCAGCAGTTTAGGGGCAGGGCTGGGGGAGACCCAGTACTTC.

The chain is built from TRBV28 and TRBJ2-7; 11 bases line up with TRBD2. CDR1 and CDR2 (germline): MDHEN, SYDVKM. V was clipped by 3 bases and J by 10 bases; unmatched bases: 8. This CDR3 is built from 14 residues. The CDR3 region has the DNA TGTGCCAGCAGTTTCGCCTCGACTAGCGGGGATCAGTACTTC. It is translated as CASSFASTSGDQYF.

Concerning this clonotype: This may be a read error: a much more frequent sequence differs by one nucleotide. This chain joins TRBV4-3 and TRBJ2-7; 7 bases line up with TRBD2. Germline V CDR1 and CDR2: LGHNA, YSLEER. CDR3 length equals 15 residues. In DNA, the CDR3 is TGCGCCAGCGGCCAAGCCCCCGTGGGAGGGTACGAGCAGTACTTC. Its protein is CASGQAPVGGYEQYF.

This clonotype was seen at least ten times. The V and J genes are TRBV20-1 and TRBJ2-2; D gene uncertain. Trimming stripped 1 base from V and 5 bases from J, with 5 bases between. The CDR3 contains 12 residues. CDR1 and CDR2 (germline): DFQATT, SNEGSKA (reference sequence). DNA for the CDR3: TGCAGTGCTAGAGCTTCGACCGGGGAGCTGTTTTTT. It encodes CSARASTGELFF.

The chain is built from TRBV4-3 and TRBJ2-7, with D maybe TRBD2 (6 bases). CDR3 length: 15 residues. The V gene lost 0 bases and the J gene lost 0 bases, with 9 bases spanning the gap. Germline-derived CDR1 and CDR2 are LGHNA and YSLEER. DNA of the CDR3: TGCGCCAGCAGCCAAGATCGGGAGACCTCCTACGAGCAGTACTTC. Translation: CASSQDRETSYEQYF.

This clonotype was counted ten times or more. The chain links TRBV12-3 or TRBV12-4 to TRBJ2-1, with a possible D match to TRBD1 (5 bases). The CDR3 loop spans 15 amino acids. V lost 6 bases and J 3 bases, leaving 15 bases between the germline ends. CDR3 in amino acids: CASSNLTTDYNEQFF. For the CDR3, the DNA is TGTGCCAGCAGCAACTTGACGACAGACTACAATGAGCAGTTCTTC.